The 6 T cell receptor beta chains in this list originate from one sample, sequenced in a study of cytomegalovirus exposure and HLA in healthy donors. The PCR contained 60 Vbeta and 13 Jbeta primers. TCRdb's table, derived via immunoSEQ multiplex PCR, lists solely in-frame clones and lacks some. The sample lists about 140,000 clones, around four fifths occurring once. Sample: PBMCs. These receptors were obtained from a woman between 35 and 50 years old in good health and CMV-seronegative.

This chain joins TRBV29-1 and TRBJ2-3, with D perhaps matching TRBD2 (5 bases). V lost 3 bases to trimming and J lost 3 bases, with 7 bases between them. Germline V lookup: CDR1 SQVTM, CDR2 ANQGSEA. CDR3 length equals 12 residues. CDR3 DNA sequence: TGCAGCGTTGAGTCGGGAACAGATACGCAGTATTTT. It specifies CSVESGTDTQYF.

The chain links TRBV28 to TRBJ1-2, with TRBD1 identical over 7 bases. CDR1 is MDHEN and CDR2 is SYDVKM in the germline V gene. V gave up 8 bases and J gave up 2 bases; unmatched junction bases: 20. CDR3 size: 18 residues. CDR3 bases: TGTGCCAGCGTGGGAACATTCGTTGACAGGGAAGAGAACTATGGCTACACCTTC. Protein sequence: CASVGTFVDREENYGYTF.

This clone was observed a handful of times. The chain combines TRBV7-9 with TRBJ1-5; a weak D match, TRBD1 (5 bases). The CDR3 is 13 amino acids. Germline assignment: CDR1 SEHNR and CDR2 FQNEAQ (reference sequence). Trimming pared 3 bases from V and 3 bases from J, leaving 6 bases between. The CDR3 sequence: CASSFGANQPQHF. The CDR3 nucleotides read TGTGCCAGCAGCTTTGGGGCCAATCAGCCCCAGCATTTT.

This chain uses TRBV7-2 with TRBJ2-7, with TRBD2 identical over 11 bases. CDR1 and CDR2 (germline): SGHTA, FQGNSA. The ends lost 2 bases at V and 10 bases at J; junction bases unmatched: 4. This CDR3 has 13 residues. The CDR3 bases are TGTGCCAGCAGCTTAATGGGACTAGCGGAACAGTACTTC. It codes for CASSLMGLAEQYF.

V usage is TRBV7-3 and J usage is TRBJ2-4, with D possibly matching TRBD2 (5 bases). Trimming stripped 1 base from V and 1 base from J, with 11 bases between. Germline V gene data show CDR1 as SGHTA and CDR2 as FQGTGA. The CDR3 sequence is 16 residues long. Here the CDR3 DNA reads TGTGCCAGCAGCTTAATCAGCGGAGCCGCCAAAAACATTCAGTACTTC. Translated: CASSLISGAAKNIQYF.

This chain connects TRBV10-3 to TRBJ1-4; 7 bases match TRBD1. This CDR3 spans 12 amino acids. Trimming at V came to 10 bases and at J to 6 bases, leaving 5 bases not matched to a gene. CDR1 and CDR2 from the germline V gene are ENHRY and SYGVKD. DNA for the CDR3: TGTGCCACCAGGGACAGTTATGAAAAACTGTTTTTT. This sequence encodes CATRDSYEKLFF.